The rows below give T cell receptor beta chains drawn from one sample of a study of T cells in Graves' hyperthyroidism and ophthalmopathy. From the multiplex PCR reads, TCRdb called clonotypes with MiXCR, one entry per CDR3 protein. The sample lists roughly 840,000 distinct CDR3 sequences, approximately 40% occurring once. The sequencing sample was made of blood. These receptors were obtained from a man between 18 and 29 years old with Graves' hyperthyroidism. Both conserved end residues are part of each CDR3. A D gene is named only where the DNA matches it firmly. Expanded clones get a size class; other rows say once, few or many, or leave the size out.

V gene,clone size,D gene,J gene,CDR3 protein,CDR3 DNA
TRBV9,few,NA,TRBJ2-2,CASSVATVVGTGELFF,TGTGCCAGCAGCGTAGCTACGGTGGTAGGCACCGGGGAGCTGTTTTTT
TRBV15,NA,TRBD1,TRBJ1-4,CATSRDRANNEKLFF,TGTGCCACCAGCAGGGACAGGGCCAATAATGAAAAACTGTTTTTT
TRBV7-9,NA,NA,TRBJ2-7,CASSGRRDTYEQYF,TGTGCCAGCAGCGGCCGCCGGGACACCTACGAGCAGTACTTC
TRBV10-3,many,NA,TRBJ1-5,CAISDRGDQPQHF,TGTGCCATCAGTGATAGGGGTGATCAGCCCCAGCATTTT
TRBV9,NA,TRBD2,TRBJ2-3,CASSHTFGGATDTQYF,TGTGCCAGCAGCCACACTTTCGGGGGGGCCACAGATACGCAGTATTTT
TRBV5-6,NA,NA,TRBJ2-5,CASSRGANHGETQYF,TGTGCCAGCAGTCGGGGGGCGAACCATGGGGAGACCCAGTACTTC
TRBV7-2,NA,TRBD2,TRBJ2-2,CAGSLAGGTGELFF,TGTGCCGGCAGCTTAGCGGGAGGGACCGGGGAGCTGTTTTTT
TRBV10-3,NA,NA,TRBJ2-1,CAISESSSGYNEQFF,TGTGCCATCAGTGAGTCGAGTTCAGGCTACAATGAGCAGTTCTTC
TRBV12-3/TRBV12-4,NA,NA,TRBJ1-1,CASSAGTIINTEAFF,TGTGCCAGCAGCGCCGGGACAATTATTAACACTGAAGCTTTCTTT
TRBV7-9,NA,TRBD1,TRBJ2-6,CASSLSWDRGFSGANVLTF,TGTGCCAGCAGCTTATCCTGGGACAGGGGATTCTCTGGGGCCAACGTCCTGACTTTC
TRBV5-5,few,TRBD1,TRBJ1-5,CASSSGTGGSRGNQPQHF,TGTGCCAGCAGTTCCGGGACAGGGGGCTCGAGGGGCAATCAGCCCCAGCATTTT
TRBV10-3,many,TRBD2,TRBJ2-2,CAISERGANTGELFF,TGTGCCATCAGTGAGCGGGGGGCGAACACCGGGGAGCTGTTTTTT
TRBV7-7,many,NA,TRBJ2-2,CASSPSAGYTGELFF,TGTGCTAGCAGCCCCTCTGCCGGGTACACCGGGGAGCTGTTTTTT
TRBV7-2,many,NA,TRBJ1-3,CASSLRGSGNTIYF,TGTGCCAGCAGCCTCAGGGGTTCCGGAAACACCATATATTTT
TRBV29-1,medium-sized,NA,TRBJ2-7,CSVDSGYEQYF,TGCAGCGTTGACTCCGGTTACGAGCAGTACTTC
TRBV12-3/TRBV12-4,few,NA,TRBJ1-3,CASRAIGSGNTIYF,TGTGCCAGCAGGGCGATTGGCTCTGGAAACACCATATATTTT
TRBV9,few,NA,TRBJ1-3,CASSVGPGGPGNTIYF,TGTGCCAGCAGCGTAGGGCCAGGCGGGCCAGGAAACACCATATATTTT
TRBV20-1,NA,NA,TRBJ2-7,CSAGGTSEQYF,TGCAGTGCGGGCGGGACCTCCGAGCAGTACTTC
TRBV29-1,NA,NA,TRBJ1-3,CSVGGAATDENTIYF,TGCAGCGTTGGCGGGGCTGCAACTGATGAAAACACCATATATTTT
TRBV7-2,NA,TRBD1,TRBJ2-7,CASSFTGTGAANEQYF,TGTGCCAGCAGCTTCACCGGGACAGGGGCAGCAAACGAGCAGTACTTC
TRBV2,few,NA,TRBJ1-2,CASSVGGRGYTF,TGTGCCAGCAGTGTAGGTGGACGAGGCTACACCTTC
TRBV24-1,NA,NA,TRBJ1-2,CATSGSPNYGYTF,TGTGCCACCAGTGGATCCCCGAACTATGGCTACACCTTC
TRBV10-3,many,NA,TRBJ2-7,CATLGAGAYEQYF,TGTGCCACCCTCGGGGCGGGTGCCTACGAGCAGTACTTC
TRBV4-1,few,NA,TRBJ2-5,CASSHVGEQTQYF,TGCGCCAGCAGCCATGTGGGAGAGCAGACCCAGTACTTC
TRBV11-2,few,NA,TRBJ2-7,CASSPPAGTYEQYF,TGTGCCAGCAGTCCCCCCGCGGGTACCTACGAGCAGTACTTC
TRBV29-1,NA,TRBD1,TRBJ1-5,CSVVDRGSSNQPQHF,TGCAGCGTCGTCGACAGGGGAAGTAGCAATCAGCCCCAGCATTTT
TRBV25-1,NA,NA,TRBJ2-7,CASSYGSLPGVAYEQYF,TGTGCCAGCAGTTACGGCTCCCTTCCGGGGGTGGCCTACGAGCAGTACTTC
TRBV6-5,NA,TRBD2,TRBJ2-2,CASSYSESGVRSGELFF,TGTGCCAGCAGTTACTCGGAGAGCGGGGTCAGAAGCGGGGAGCTGTTTTTT
TRBV5-1,NA,NA,TRBJ2-2,CASSLGHRSYTGELFF,TGCGCCAGCAGCTTGGGGCACCGATCCTACACCGGGGAGCTGTTTTTT
TRBV15,NA,NA,TRBJ2-2,CASSQDQGGTGELFF,TGTGCCAGCAGCCAAGATCAGGGGGGCACCGGGGAGCTGTTTTTT
TRBV12-3/TRBV12-4,NA,NA,TRBJ1-2,CASSPGQILSDGYTF,TGTGCCAGCAGTCCCGGACAGATTCTGTCTGATGGCTACACCTTC
TRBV2,many,NA,TRBJ2-7,CASTPDTYEQYF,TGTGCCAGCACCCCGGACACTTACGAGCAGTACTTC
TRBV19,NA,NA,TRBJ1-1,CASHPLTYNTEAFF,TGTGCCAGTCACCCGTTGACATATAACACTGAAGCTTTCTTT
TRBV2,NA,TRBD2,TRBJ2-1,CASRLAGEGQFF,TGTGCCAGCCGACTAGCGGGAGAAGGGCAGTTCTTC
TRBV15,NA,TRBD2,TRBJ2-3,CATSRAGLAGGSDTQYF,TGTGCCACCAGCAGGGCTGGGCTAGCGGGGGGCTCAGATACGCAGTATTTT
TRBV7-7,many,NA,TRBJ2-2,CASSLKATGELFF,TGTGCTAGCAGCTTAAAGGCGACCGGGGAGCTGTTTTTT
TRBV25-1,few,NA,TRBJ2-7,CASSSPEGGGYSF,TGTGCCAGCAGTTCCCCAGAGGGCGGTGGCTACTCGTTC
TRBV10-3,NA,NA,TRBJ1-2,CAIRTGAAGGYTF,TGTGCCATCAGGACAGGAGCCGCCGGTGGCTACACCTTC
TRBV7-6,NA,NA,TRBJ2-5,CASSARHRQETQYF,TGTGCCAGCAGCGCTAGACATCGCCAAGAGACCCAGTACTTC
TRBV15,NA,TRBD1,TRBJ1-5,CATSSQDGQGSNQPQHF,TGTGCCACCAGCAGCCAAGATGGACAGGGAAGCAATCAGCCCCAGCATTTT
TRBV2,NA,TRBD1,TRBJ1-5,CASSEQARGAQPQHF,TGTGCCAGCAGTGAGCAGGCCAGGGGGGCTCAGCCCCAGCATTTT
TRBV11-2,many,NA,TRBJ1-2,CASSLRLANYGYTF,TGTGCCAGCAGCCTCCGCCTGGCTAACTATGGCTACACCTTC
TRBV9,few,TRBD2,TRBJ2-1,CASSSGTSGTTRNEQFF,TGTGCCAGCAGCTCCGGGACTAGCGGGACTACTCGGAATGAGCAGTTCTTC
TRBV20-1,many,NA,TRBJ2-5,CSARDLEGETQYF,TGCAGTGCTAGAGATCTCGAGGGAGAGACCCAGTACTTC
TRBV19,NA,NA,TRBJ1-2,CASSIEGFRGYTF,TGTGCCAGTAGTATAGAGGGATTTAGAGGCTACACCTTC
TRBV7-9,few,TRBD1,TRBJ1-1,CASHPRTGGGEAFF,TGTGCCAGTCACCCGAGGACAGGGGGCGGCGAAGCTTTCTTT
TRBV7-2,few,NA,TRBJ2-2,CASSRTAGRETGELFF,TGTGCCAGCAGTCGGACGGCGGGACGGGAGACCGGGGAGCTGTTTTTT
TRBV29-1,many,NA,TRBJ1-1,CSVETGANTEAFF,TGCAGCGTTGAAACAGGAGCTAACACTGAAGCTTTCTTT
TRBV7-9,many,NA,TRBJ1-1,CASSRNGPLGAFF,TGTGCCAGCAGTCGAAACGGGCCCTTAGGAGCTTTCTTT
TRBV15,many,NA,TRBJ2-2,CATSRDFGDTGELFF,TGTGCCACCAGCAGAGATTTCGGTGACACCGGGGAGCTGTTTTTT
TRBV7-9,many,TRBD1,TRBJ2-7,CASSLAQGAAYEQYF,TGTGCCAGCAGCTTAGCTCAGGGGGCAGCCTACGAGCAGTACTTC
TRBV4-1,NA,NA,TRBJ1-6,CASSQREGTYSPLHF,TGCGCCAGCAGCCAACGAGAGGGGACTTATTCACCCCTCCACTTT
TRBV10-3,many,NA,TRBJ1-3,CAISVSGSEYTIYF,TGTGCCATCAGTGTATCAGGGAGCGAGTACACCATATATTTT
TRBV24-1,many,NA,TRBJ2-2,CATSDLRIAGELFF,TGTGCCACCAGTGATTTACGCATCGCCGGGGAGCTGTTTTTT